The text below deals with one T cell receptor (beta chain). Antigen unknown. Assay used: immunoSEQ multiplex PCR; TCRdb lists only in-frame clones, some missing. The table has roughly 140,000 clones, around 88% seen once. The data were taken from a study of T cell responses to AZD1222 COVID-19 vaccine. General study points: Following two doses of AZD1222, Spike-specific TCR breadth and depth rose. Seropositive AZD1222 recipients at baseline numbered only five or six. Close to half of all spike-specific TCRs reportedly target regions of the variants that are unmutated.

The V gene's germline CDR1 is LNHNV and CDR2 YYDKDF (reference sequence). With 0 bases removed from V and 6 bases from J, the gap between germline ends came to 11 bases. The CDR3 runs 15 residues. This chain links TRBV15 with TRBJ1-4, with D possibly being TRBD1 (5 bases). This TCR was sampled from an adult in good health. The sample here was peripheral blood, taken on day 0 of AZD1222 vaccination. The CDR3 DNA follows: TGTGCCACCAGCAGAGAGGAGGGGAGTTATGAAAAACTGTTTTTT. It codes for CATSREEGSYEKLFF.